This T cell receptor beta chain is drawn from a study of tumor and adjacent non-tumor tissue in lung cancer. Whole-study context: Patients were aged roughly 31 to 76, nine to eleven men and 5 women, stage I to III. Samples averaged about 3.8 million productive TCRbeta reads each. Study-wide results and limits: Higher tumor TCR diversity was associated with shorter survival.

With regard to this clonotype: Its antigen remains unidentified.

This sample's RNA came from whole unsorted tissue. More than 3 cm separated this lung sample from the edge of the tumor. Newly diagnosed lung cancer patients had thoracic surgery in China, August–late 2014, without prior chemotherapy. The library came from three nested PCR rounds adapted from ARM-PCR protocols. TCRdb used MiXCR to reprocess the multiplex PCR reads, holding one entry per CDR3 protein. The sample has 77,000 or so distinct CDR3 sequences; over 65% are singletons. This CDR3 contains 16 residues. In germline, CDR1 is SNHLY, CDR2 FYNNEI. The rearrangement links TRBV2 to TRBJ2-6; TRBD1 agrees at 8 bases. The TCR originated in a man in his 70s with non-small cell lung cancer. Sequencing was performed on distant non-tumor lung tissue. The CDR3 DNA reads as TGTGTCGCGGCCGGGACAGGAGTCTCTGGGGCCAACGTCCTGACTTTC. Amino acids: CVAAGTGVSGANVLTF.